This T cell receptor (beta chain) is from a study of T cells in Graves' hyperthyroidism and ophthalmopathy. This clonotype was counted ten times or more. Its antigen remains unidentified. There were TCR beta CDR3 regions amplified from RNA transcripts. The HTBI set primed first-round TCR CDR3 RT-PCR. In TCRdb, the multiplex PCR reads were re-called with MiXCR into one record per CDR3 protein. The sample yields about 620,000 distinct CDR3 sequences, 15% to 20% seen once. Patients counted as stable if ophthalmopathy did not develop within 18 months. Uncontrolled infection, other autoimmune disease, pregnancy or lactation excluded patients. Isolation of PBMCs was performed on 8 to 10 ml fresh peripheral blood. The CDR3 totals 18 residues. The trim removed 5 bases at V and 10 bases at J, leaving 14 bases unmatched. Germline loops: CDR1 SNHLY, CDR2 FYNNEI. The study's findings and limits: Stable hyperthyroidism was separated from ophthalmopathy by a model based on 13 V-J features.

This receptor was obtained from a woman aged 30 to 39 with Graves' hyperthyroidism. Sequencing input: blood. This chain connects TRBV2 to TRBJ2-1; 16 positions match TRBD2. CDR3 nucleotides: TGTGCCAGCAGTCCGGGACTAGCGGGAGGGCCGAGGGCGGGGGAGCAGTTCTTC. Protein product: CASSPGLAGGPRAGEQFF.